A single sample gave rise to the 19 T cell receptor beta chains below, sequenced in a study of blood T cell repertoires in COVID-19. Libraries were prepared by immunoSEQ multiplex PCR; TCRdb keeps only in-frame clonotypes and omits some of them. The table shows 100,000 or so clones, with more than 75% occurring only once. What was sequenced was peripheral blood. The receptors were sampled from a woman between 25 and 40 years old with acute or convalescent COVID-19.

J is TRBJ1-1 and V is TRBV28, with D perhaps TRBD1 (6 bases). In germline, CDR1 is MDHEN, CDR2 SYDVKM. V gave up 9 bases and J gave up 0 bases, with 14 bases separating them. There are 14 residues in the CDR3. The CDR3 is CASRTGLMNTEAFF. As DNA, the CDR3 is TGTGCCAGTAGAACAGGGCTCATGAACACTGAAGCTTTCTTT.

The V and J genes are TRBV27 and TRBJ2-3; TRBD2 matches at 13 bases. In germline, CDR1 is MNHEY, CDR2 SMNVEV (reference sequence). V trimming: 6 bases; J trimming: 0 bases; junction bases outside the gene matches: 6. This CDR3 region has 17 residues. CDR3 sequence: CASRVLAGGKSTDTQYF. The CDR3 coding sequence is TGTGCCAGCAGGGTACTAGCGGGGGGGAAGAGCACAGATACGCAGTATTTT.

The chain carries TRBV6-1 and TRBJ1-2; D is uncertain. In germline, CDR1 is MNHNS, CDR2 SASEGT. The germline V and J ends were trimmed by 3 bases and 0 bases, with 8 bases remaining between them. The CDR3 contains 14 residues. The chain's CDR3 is CASSETGANYGYTF. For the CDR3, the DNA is TGTGCCAGCAGTGAGACCGGAGCTAACTATGGCTACACCTTC.

CDR3 region: CASSVGTNSYEQYF. CDR3 DNA sequence: TGTGCCAGCAGCGTGGGGACTAACTCCTACGAGCAGTACTTC. The chain employs TRBV9 and TRBJ2-7, with 7 bases identical to TRBD2. The CDR3 totals 14 residues. The ends lost 2 bases at V and 0 bases at J; junction bases unmatched: 2. Germline lookup yields CDR1 SGDLS and CDR2 YYNGEE.

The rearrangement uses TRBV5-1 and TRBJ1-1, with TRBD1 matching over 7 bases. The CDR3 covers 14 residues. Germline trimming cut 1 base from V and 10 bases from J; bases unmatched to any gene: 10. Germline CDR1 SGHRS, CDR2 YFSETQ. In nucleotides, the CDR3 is TGCGCCAGCAGCTTGTACGAGACAGGGACCGGAGCTTTCTTT. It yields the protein CASSLYETGTGAFF.

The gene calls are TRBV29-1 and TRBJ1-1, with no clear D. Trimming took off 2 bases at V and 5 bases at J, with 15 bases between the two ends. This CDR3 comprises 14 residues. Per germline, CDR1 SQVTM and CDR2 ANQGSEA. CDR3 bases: TGCAGCGTTGAAATGACGGGAACGGGGACTGAAGCTTTCTTT. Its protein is CSVEMTGTGTEAFF.

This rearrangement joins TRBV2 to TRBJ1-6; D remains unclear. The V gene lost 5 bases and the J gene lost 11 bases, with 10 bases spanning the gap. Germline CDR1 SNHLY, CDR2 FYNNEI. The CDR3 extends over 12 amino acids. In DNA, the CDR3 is TGTGCCAGCAGTCTGCAGAGGGCACCCCTCCACTTT. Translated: CASSLQRAPLHF. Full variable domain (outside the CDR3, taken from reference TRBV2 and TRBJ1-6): EPEVTQTPSHQVTQMGQEVILRCVPISNHLYFYWYRQILGQKVEFLVSFYNNEISEKSEIFDDQFSVERPDGSNFTLKIRSTKLEDSAMYFCASSLQRAPLHFGNGTRLTVT.

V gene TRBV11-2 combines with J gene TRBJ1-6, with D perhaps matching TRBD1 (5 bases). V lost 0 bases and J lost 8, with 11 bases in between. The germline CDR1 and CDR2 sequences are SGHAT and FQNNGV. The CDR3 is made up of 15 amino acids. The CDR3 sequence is CASSLEAGRDSPLHF. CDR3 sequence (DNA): TGTGCCAGCAGCTTAGAGGCTGGCAGGGATTCACCCCTCCACTTT.

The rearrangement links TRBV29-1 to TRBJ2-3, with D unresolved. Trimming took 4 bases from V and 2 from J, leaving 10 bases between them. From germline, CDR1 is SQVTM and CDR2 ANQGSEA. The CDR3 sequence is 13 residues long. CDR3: CSVVPRATDTQYF. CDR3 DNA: TGCAGCGTTGTACCGAGAGCCACAGATACGCAGTATTTT.

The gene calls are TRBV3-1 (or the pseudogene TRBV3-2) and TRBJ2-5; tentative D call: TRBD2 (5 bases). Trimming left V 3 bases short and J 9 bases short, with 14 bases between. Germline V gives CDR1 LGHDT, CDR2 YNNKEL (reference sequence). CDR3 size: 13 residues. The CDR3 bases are TGTGCCAGCAGCCACGAGGGTACCGGGGCCCAGTACTTC. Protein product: CASSHEGTGAQYF.

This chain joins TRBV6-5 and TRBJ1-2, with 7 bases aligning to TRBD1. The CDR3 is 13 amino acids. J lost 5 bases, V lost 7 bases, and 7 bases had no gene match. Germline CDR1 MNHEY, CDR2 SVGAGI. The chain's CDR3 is CASNRDSLYGYTF. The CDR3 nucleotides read TGTGCCAGCAATCGGGACAGCCTTTATGGCTACACCTTC.

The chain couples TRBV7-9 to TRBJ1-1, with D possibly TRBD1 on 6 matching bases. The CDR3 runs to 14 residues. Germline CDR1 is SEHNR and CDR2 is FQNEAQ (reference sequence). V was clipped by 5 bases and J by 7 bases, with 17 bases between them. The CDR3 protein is CASSEGAGAIEAFF. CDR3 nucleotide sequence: TGTGCCAGCAGCGAAGGGGCAGGGGCCATTGAAGCTTTCTTT.

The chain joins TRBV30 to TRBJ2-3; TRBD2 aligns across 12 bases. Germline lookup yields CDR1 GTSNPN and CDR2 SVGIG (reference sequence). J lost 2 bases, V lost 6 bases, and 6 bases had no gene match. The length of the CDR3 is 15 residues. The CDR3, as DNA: TGTGCCTGCCACCCTAGCGGGGGGGCCACAGATACGCAGTATTTT. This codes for CACHPSGGATDTQYF.

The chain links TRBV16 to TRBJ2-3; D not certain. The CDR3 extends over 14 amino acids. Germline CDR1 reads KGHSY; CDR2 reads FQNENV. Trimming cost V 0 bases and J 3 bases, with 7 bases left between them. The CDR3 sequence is CASSQSAQTDTQYF. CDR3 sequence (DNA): TGTGCCAGCAGCCAATCGGCCCAGACAGATACGCAGTATTTT.

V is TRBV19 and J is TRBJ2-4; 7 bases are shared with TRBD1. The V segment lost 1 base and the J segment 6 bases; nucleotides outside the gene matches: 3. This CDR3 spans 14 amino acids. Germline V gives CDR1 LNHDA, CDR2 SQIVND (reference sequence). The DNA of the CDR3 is TGTGCCAGTAGTATAGTCCCAGGGGGAAACATTCAGTACTTC. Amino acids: CASSIVPGGNIQYF.

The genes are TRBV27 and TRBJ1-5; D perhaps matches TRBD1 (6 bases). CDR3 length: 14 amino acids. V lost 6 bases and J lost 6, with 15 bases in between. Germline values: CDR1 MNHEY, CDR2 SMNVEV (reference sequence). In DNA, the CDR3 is TGTGCCAGCAGCCCTGACAGGTCTGGTCAGCCCCAGCATTTT. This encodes CASSPDRSGQPQHF.

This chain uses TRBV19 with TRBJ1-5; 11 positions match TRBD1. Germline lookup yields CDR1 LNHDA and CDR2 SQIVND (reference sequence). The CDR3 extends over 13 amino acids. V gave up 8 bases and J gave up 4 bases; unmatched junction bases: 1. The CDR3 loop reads CASGQGANQPQHF. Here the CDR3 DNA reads TGTGCCAGTGGACAGGGGGCGAATCAGCCCCAGCATTTT.

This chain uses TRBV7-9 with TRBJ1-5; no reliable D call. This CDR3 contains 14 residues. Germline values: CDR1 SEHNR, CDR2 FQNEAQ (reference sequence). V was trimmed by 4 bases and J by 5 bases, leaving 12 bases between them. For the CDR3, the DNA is TGTGCCAGCAGCTCACTTTGGCAGGATCAGCCCCAGCATTTT. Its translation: CASSSLWQDQPQHF.

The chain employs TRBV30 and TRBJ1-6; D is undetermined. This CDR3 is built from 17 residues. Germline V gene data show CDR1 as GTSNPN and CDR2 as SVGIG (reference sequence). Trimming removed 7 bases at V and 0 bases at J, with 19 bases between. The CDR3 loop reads CASFSETQSSYNSPLHF. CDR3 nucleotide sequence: TGTGCCTCTTTTAGCGAGACACAGAGCTCCTATAATTCACCCCTCCACTTT.